These 16 T cell receptor beta chains originate from one sample sequenced in a study of blood T cell repertoires in COVID-19 (dated by TCRdb to the early 2020s). Libraries were built with the immunoSEQ multiplex PCR assay. TCRdb holds this immuneACCESS table with in-frame rearrangements only. Some clones are missing; in checked studies, unresolved V genes explain under half, and the rest has no known cause. Counted in this sample were some 89,000 clones; roughly 89% of them appeared once. The top ten constitute 15% of the sample. The sample consisted of peripheral blood. Every receptor here comes from a human donor in a cohort sampled during active COVID-19.

The rearrangement links TRBV21-1 to TRBJ2-1; the table's D call of TRBD2 was not tested on the DNA. TRBV21-1 is shown as a pseudogene. This CDR3 is 16 amino acids long. CDR3 amino acids: CATIRGGGGANNEQFF. For the CDR3, the DNA is TGTGCCACCATCCGAGGTGGCGGGGGGGCCAACAATGAGCAGTTCTTC.

The chain uses TRBV7-8 and TRBJ1-1; 7 bases line up with TRBD1. The CDR3 is 15 residues long. After removal of 6 bases from V and 5 bases from J, the junction contained 12 bases not matched to a gene. CDR1 and CDR2 (germline): SGHVS, FQNEAQ. The CDR3 DNA sequence: TGTGCCAGCAGTCGGTCAAACAGGGGTACAACTGAAGCTTTCTTT. It yields the protein CASSRSNRGTTEAFF.

The chain links TRBV21-1 to TRBJ2-2; TRBD1 is the table's D call and was not checked against the DNA. TRBV21-1 is designated a pseudogene. The CDR3 has 14 amino acids. In DNA, the CDR3 is TGTGCCAGCACCATTTTCAGGGGATCAGGGGAGCTGTTTTTT. Translating gives CASTIFRGSGELFF.

Only a few counts were recorded for this clone. In nucleotides, the CDR3 is TGTGCCAGCAACAACAGGGGGCTACAGCCCCAGCATTTT. It translates to CASNNRGLQPQHF. J is TRBJ1-5 and V is TRBV6-5; 9 nucleotides match TRBD1. V lost 7 bases, J lost 7 bases, and 5 bases stayed unmatched. Germline loops: CDR1 MNHEY, CDR2 SVGAGI. The CDR3 has 13 amino acids.

The chain is built from TRBV7-3 and TRBJ1-2; perhaps TRBD1 as D (5 bases). Deletions cut 0 bases from V and 6 bases from J, with 8 bases between. This CDR3 has 13 residues. Germline V lookup: CDR1 SGHTA, CDR2 FQGTGA. The CDR3 sequence: CASSLTREDGYTF. CDR3 nucleotide sequence: TGTGCCAGCAGCTTAACCAGGGAAGATGGCTACACCTTC. Supplemented by reference TRBV7-3 and TRBJ1-2, the full variable domain reads GAGVSQTPSNKVTEKGKYVELRCDPISGHTALYWYRQSLGQGPEFLIYFQGTGAADDSGLPNDRFFAVRPEGSVSTLKIQRTERGDSAVYLCASSLTREDGYTFGSGTRLTVV.

V and J are TRBV9 and TRBJ2-5, with 9 bases identical to TRBD2. CDR3 length: 14 residues. V was pared by 0 bases and J by 3 bases, with 0 bases of the junction left unmatched. Looked up from germline, CDR1 is SGDLS and CDR2 is YYNGEE. The CDR3 loop reads CASSVGGGEETQYF. In DNA form, the CDR3 reads TGTGCCAGCAGCGTAGGCGGGGGGGAAGAGACCCAGTACTTC.

This clone was picked up one time. The V gene is TRBV19, the J gene TRBJ1-3; D remains unclear. The germline V gene has CDR1 LNHDA and CDR2 SQIVND (reference sequence). CDR3 length: 13 amino acids. The V and J ends lost 9 bases and 6 bases respectively, with 15 bases between them. The CDR3, as DNA: TGTGCCAGCTCGACAAGCGGGGTAAACACCATATATTTT. Translating gives CASSTSGVNTIYF. Full variable domain (rest looked up from reference TRBV19 and TRBJ1-3): DGGITQSPKYLFRKEGQNVTLSCEQNLNHDAMYWYRQDPGQGLRLIYYSQIVNDFQKGDIAEGYSVSREKKESFPLTVTSAQKNPTAFYLCASSTSGVNTIYFGEGSWLTVV.

The gene calls are TRBV5-1 and TRBJ2-7; 10 bases are a match to TRBD1. The germline gives CDR1 SGHRS, CDR2 YFSETQ. The CDR3 contains 16 residues. V lost 3 bases, J lost 5 bases, and 11 bases stayed unmatched. The CDR3 sequence is CASSSEPGQGINEQYF. The CDR3 DNA sequence: TGCGCCAGCAGCTCAGAACCGGGACAGGGGATCAACGAGCAGTACTTC.

J is TRBJ2-4 and V is TRBV6-2 or TRBV6-3, with 15 positions matching TRBD2. V shed 2 bases, J shed 9 bases, and the junction held 5 bases outside the gene matches. The CDR3 is made up of 16 amino acids. Germline V gives CDR1 MNHEY, CDR2 SVGEGT. CDR3 nucleotide sequence: TGTGCCAGCAGTTACGGACTAGCGGGAGGGGGACTCATTCAGTACTTC. It codes for CASSYGLAGGGLIQYF.

The rearrangement joins TRBV19 to TRBJ2-7, with 8 nucleotides matching TRBD1. Germline CDR1 is LNHDA and CDR2 is SQIVND (reference sequence). After removal of 8 bases from V and 3 bases from J, the junction contained 3 bases not matched to a gene. This CDR3 contains 12 residues. The CDR3: CASGTGGYEQYF. The CDR3 DNA follows: TGTGCCAGTGGAACAGGGGGCTACGAGCAGTACTTC.

The rearrangement uses TRBV6-5 and TRBJ1-3; 7 bases fit TRBD1. V was clipped by 6 bases and J by 4 bases; unmatched bases: 6. Germline CDR1 is MNHEY and CDR2 is SVGAGI. The CDR3 runs to 14 residues. The CDR3 region has the DNA TGTGCCAGCAGGGGGACAGCGCACGGAAACACCATATATTTT. It is translated as CASRGTAHGNTIYF.

This rearrangement joins TRBV30 to TRBJ2-3; a weak D match, TRBD1 (5 bases). The CDR3 is 13 residues long. Germline assignment: CDR1 GTSNPN and CDR2 SVGIG (reference sequence). The V gene lost 3 bases and the J gene lost 2 bases, with 9 bases spanning the gap. The CDR3 loop reads CAWRGAITDTQYF. CDR3 nucleotide sequence: TGTGCCTGGAGAGGGGCAATCACAGATACGCAGTATTTT.

The V call is TRBV20-1, the J call TRBJ1-2, with TRBD1 as a possible D gene (6 bases). The ends were cut back, 3 bases at V and 7 bases at J, with 15 bases in the middle. The CDR3 extends over 13 amino acids. The V gene's germline CDR1 is DFQATT and CDR2 SNEGSKA (reference sequence). The CDR3 sequence: CSASPGTLAGYTF. As DNA, the CDR3 is TGCAGTGCTAGTCCTGGGACATTGGCTGGCTACACCTTC.

The chain couples TRBV7-6 to TRBJ2-1, with TRBD1 identical over 7 bases. Germline V CDR1 and CDR2: SGHVS, FNYEAQ. J was trimmed by 0 bases and V by 5 bases; bases with no gene match: 19. This CDR3 comprises 20 residues. CDR3 sequence: CASSPVPGQSFLSSYNEQFF. CDR3 nucleotides: TGTGCCAGCAGCCCAGTACCGGGACAGAGTTTTCTAAGCTCCTACAATGAGCAGTTCTTC.

This chain uses TRBV12-3 or TRBV12-4 with TRBJ2-1; no reliable D call. V shed 6 bases and J shed 4 bases, with 10 bases lying between them. CDR3 length equals 13 residues. DNA of the CDR3: TGTGCCAGCAGGTCGGGTAGTTACAATGAGCAGTTCTTC. As protein: CASRSGSYNEQFF.

The rearrangement joins TRBV7-9 to TRBJ1-2; possible D gene TRBD1, 5 bases. CDR1 and CDR2 from the germline V gene are SEHNR and FQNEAQ (reference sequence). This CDR3 comprises 15 residues. V was pared by 5 bases and J by 2 bases, with 15 bases between. CDR3 residues: CASSQAGPPNYGYTF. The CDR3, as DNA: TGTGCCAGCAGCCAAGCAGGGCCCCCAAACTATGGCTACACCTTC.